This note documents a single T cell receptor (beta chain) sequence. No antigen is known for it. This sample was included in a study of STAT5B mutations in CD4+ large granular lymphocyte leukemia. Whole-study context: When available, cryopreserved cells underwent CD8+ depletion before CD4+ selection.

Study-wide findings and caveats: 8/27 top patient clones versus 2/35 control clones were TRBV06-family. No patients shared main leukemic clonotypes, though around 24% appeared at low frequency elsewhere.

Losses at the gene ends were 5 bases for V and 0 bases for J; bases not matched to a gene: 3. This CDR3 is 14 amino acids long. CDR1 and CDR2 (germline): SGHNT, YYREEE (reference sequence). Per the authors' pipeline: A productive frequency of 2.59 x 10-5 was the lowest detectable. The table came from immunoSEQ multiplex PCR; TCRdb's copy has only in-frame clones and leaves some out. The V and J calls and the clone size are those of that table, but D and trimming were determined from the DNA. This table has approximately 4,500 clones, approximately 80% appearing once. Sequencing was carried out using PBMCs. This sequence originates from a man aged 65-85 years with CD4+ T-cell large granular lymphocyte leukemia. This chain links TRBV5-4 with TRBJ1-2; 8 positions agree with TRBD1. CDR3: CASRATGANYGYTF. The CDR3 nucleotides are TGTGCCAGCAGAGCGACAGGGGCTAACTATGGCTACACCTTC.